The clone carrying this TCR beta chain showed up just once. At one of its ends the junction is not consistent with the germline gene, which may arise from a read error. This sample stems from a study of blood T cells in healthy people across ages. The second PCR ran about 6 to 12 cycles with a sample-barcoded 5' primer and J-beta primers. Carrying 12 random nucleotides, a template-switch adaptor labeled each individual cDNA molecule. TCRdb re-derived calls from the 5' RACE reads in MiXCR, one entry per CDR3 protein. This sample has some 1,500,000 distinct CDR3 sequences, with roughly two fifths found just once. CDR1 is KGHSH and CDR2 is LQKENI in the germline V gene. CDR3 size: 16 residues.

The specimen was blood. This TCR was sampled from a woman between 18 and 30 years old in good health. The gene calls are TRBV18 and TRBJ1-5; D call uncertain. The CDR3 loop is CTSSPGSAGSNQPQHF. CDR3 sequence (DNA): TGTACCAGCTCCCCGGGAAGCGCGGGAAGCAATCAGCCCCAGCATTTT. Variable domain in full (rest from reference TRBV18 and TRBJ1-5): NAGVMQNPRHLVRRRGQEARLRCSPMKGHSHVYWYRQLPEEGLKFMVYLQKENIIDESGMPKERFSAEFPKEGPSILRIQQVVRGDSAAYFCTSSPGSAGSNQPQHFGDGTRLSIL.